There are many counts of the clone carrying this T cell receptor (beta chain). The data originate from a study of T cells after yellow fever vaccination. In making TCR cDNA, 5'RACE template switching added a universal primer site and UMIs to it. MiXCR was run by TCRdb on the 5' RACE reads, yielding one entry per CDR3 protein. The sample includes 250,000 or so distinct CDR3 sequences, roughly 3.7% of them seen just once. The CDR3 is 16 residues long. After removal of 7 bases from V and 8 bases from J, the junction contained 19 bases not matched to a gene. Germline values: CDR1 SQVTM, CDR2 ANQGSEA. The source material was PBMCs, sampled 15 days after the yellow fever booster vaccination. This TCR was recovered from a young man who received the YFV17D yellow fever vaccine. The genes are TRBV29-1 and TRBJ2-2; 7 nucleotides match TRBD1. The CDR3 nucleotides read TGCAGCGCCCTTCTACCGGGACAGTCAGACGAGGGGGAGCTGTTTTTT. This encodes CSALLPGQSDEGELFF.